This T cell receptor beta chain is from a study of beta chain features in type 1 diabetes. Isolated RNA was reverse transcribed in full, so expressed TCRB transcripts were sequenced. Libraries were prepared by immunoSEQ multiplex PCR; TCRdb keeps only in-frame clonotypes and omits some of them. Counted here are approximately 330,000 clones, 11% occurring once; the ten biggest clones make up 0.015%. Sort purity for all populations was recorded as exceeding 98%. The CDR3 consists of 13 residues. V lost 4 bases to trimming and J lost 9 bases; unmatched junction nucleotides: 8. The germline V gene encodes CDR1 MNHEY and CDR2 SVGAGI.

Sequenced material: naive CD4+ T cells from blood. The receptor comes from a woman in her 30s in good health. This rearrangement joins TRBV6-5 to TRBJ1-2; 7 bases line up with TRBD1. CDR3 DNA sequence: TGTGCCAGCAGTTCAGATCCGGGACAGCGCTACACCTTC. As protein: CASSSDPGQRYTF.